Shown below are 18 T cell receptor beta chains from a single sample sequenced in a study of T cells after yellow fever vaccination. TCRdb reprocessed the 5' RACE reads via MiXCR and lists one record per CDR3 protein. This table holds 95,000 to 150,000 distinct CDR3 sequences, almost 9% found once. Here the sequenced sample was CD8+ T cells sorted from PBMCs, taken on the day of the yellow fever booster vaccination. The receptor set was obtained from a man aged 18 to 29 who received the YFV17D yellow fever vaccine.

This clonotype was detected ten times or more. CDR3 protein: CASSFVGGTEAFF. The DNA for the CDR3 is TGTGCCAGCAGTTTTGTAGGAGGGACTGAAGCTTTCTTT. The rearrangement uses TRBV27 and TRBJ1-1; no reliable D call. V lost 3 bases to trimming and J lost 5 bases, with 10 bases between them. CDR1 MNHEY and CDR2 SMNVEV come from the germline V gene (reference sequence). The CDR3 covers 13 residues.

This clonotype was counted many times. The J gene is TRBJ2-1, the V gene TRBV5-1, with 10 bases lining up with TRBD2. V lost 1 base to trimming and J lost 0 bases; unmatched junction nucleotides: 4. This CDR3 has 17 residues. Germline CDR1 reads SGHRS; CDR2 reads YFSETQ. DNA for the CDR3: TGCGCCAGCAGCTTGCTAGCGGGGGTGAGCTCCTACAATGAGCAGTTCTTC. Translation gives CASSLLAGVSSYNEQFF.

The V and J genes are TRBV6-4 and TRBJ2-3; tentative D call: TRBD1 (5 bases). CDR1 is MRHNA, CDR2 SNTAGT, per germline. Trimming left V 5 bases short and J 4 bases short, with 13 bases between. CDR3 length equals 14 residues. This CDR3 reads CASSPNGHADTQYF. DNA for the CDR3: TGTGCCAGCAGTCCAAATGGACATGCAGATACGCAGTATTTT.

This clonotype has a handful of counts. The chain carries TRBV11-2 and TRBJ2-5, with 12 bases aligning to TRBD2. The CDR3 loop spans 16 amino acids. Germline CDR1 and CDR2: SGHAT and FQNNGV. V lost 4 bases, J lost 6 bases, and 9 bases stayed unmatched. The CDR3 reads CASSSATSGGPKTQYF. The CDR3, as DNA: TGTGCCAGCAGCTCCGCGACTAGCGGGGGCCCCAAGACCCAGTACTTC.

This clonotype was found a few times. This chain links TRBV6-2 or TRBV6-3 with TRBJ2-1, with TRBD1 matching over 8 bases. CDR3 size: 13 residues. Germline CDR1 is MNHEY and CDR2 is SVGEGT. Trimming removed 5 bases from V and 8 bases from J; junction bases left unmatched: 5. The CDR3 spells CASSPRQGHEQFF. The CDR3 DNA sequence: TGTGCCAGCAGTCCCCGACAGGGGCATGAGCAGTTCTTC.

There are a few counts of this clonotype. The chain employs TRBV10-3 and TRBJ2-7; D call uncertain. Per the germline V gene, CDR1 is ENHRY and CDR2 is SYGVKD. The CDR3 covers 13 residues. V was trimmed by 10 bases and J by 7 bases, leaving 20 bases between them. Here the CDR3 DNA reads TGTGCCAGACACGGCCCTCCTATGAGTGAGCAGTACGTC. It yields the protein CARHGPPMSEQYV.

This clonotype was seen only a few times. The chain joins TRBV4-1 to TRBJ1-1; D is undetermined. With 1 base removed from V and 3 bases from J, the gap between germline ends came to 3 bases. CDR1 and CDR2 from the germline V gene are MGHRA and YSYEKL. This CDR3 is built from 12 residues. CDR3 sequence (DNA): TGCGCCAGCAGCCAAGCGGACACTGAAGCTTTCTTT. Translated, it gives CASSQADTEAFF.

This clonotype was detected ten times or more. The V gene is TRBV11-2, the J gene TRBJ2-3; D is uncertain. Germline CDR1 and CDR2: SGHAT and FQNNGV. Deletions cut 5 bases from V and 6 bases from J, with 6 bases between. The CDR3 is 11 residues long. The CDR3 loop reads CASSLLDTQYF. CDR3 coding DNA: TGTGCCAGCAGCCTATTGGATACGCAGTATTTT. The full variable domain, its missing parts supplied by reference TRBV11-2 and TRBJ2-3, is EAGVAQSPRYKIIEKRQSVAFWCNPISGHATLYWYQQILGQGPKLLIQFQNNGVVDDSQLPKDRFSAERLKGVDSTLKIQPAKLEDSAVYLCASSLLDTQYFGPGTRLTVL.

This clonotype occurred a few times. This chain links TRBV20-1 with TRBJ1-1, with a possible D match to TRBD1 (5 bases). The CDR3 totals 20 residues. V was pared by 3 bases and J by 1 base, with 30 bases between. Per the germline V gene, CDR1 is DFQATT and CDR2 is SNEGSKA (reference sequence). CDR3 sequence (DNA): TGCAGTGCTAGGGGAACCGGGACGGGGGAAAATCTATCGAAGAACACTGAAGCTTTCTTT. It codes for CSARGTGTGENLSKNTEAFF.

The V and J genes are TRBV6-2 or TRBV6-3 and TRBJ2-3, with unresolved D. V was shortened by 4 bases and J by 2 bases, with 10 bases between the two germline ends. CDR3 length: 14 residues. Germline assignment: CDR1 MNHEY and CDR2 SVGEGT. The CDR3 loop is CASSFTASTDTQYF. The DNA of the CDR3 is TGTGCCAGCAGTTTTACGGCTTCCACAGATACGCAGTATTTT.

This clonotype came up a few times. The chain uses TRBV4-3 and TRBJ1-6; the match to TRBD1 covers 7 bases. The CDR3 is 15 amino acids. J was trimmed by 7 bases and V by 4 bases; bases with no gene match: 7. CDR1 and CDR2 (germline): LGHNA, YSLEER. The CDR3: CASSREQGLNSPLHF. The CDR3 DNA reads TGCGCCAGCAGCCGAGAACAGGGGTTGAATTCACCCCTCCACTTT.

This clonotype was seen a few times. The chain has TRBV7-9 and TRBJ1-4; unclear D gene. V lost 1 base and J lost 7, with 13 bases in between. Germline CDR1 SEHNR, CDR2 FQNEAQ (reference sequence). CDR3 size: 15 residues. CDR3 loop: CASSLDRETGEKLFF. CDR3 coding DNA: TGTGCCAGCAGCTTAGACCGCGAGACCGGTGAAAAACTGTTTTTT.

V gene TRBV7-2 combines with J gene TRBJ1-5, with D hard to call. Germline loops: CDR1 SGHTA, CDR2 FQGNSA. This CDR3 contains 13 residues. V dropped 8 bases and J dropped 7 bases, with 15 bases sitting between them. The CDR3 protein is CASRHRVTQPQHF. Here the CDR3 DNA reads TGTGCCAGCCGACATAGGGTAACGCAGCCCCAGCATTTT.

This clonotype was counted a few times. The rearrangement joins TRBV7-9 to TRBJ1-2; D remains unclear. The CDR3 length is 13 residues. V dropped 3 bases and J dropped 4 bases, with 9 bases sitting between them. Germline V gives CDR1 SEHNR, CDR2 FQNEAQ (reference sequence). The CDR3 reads CASSLGGIYGYTF. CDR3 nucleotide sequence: TGTGCCAGCAGCTTGGGAGGGATCTATGGCTACACCTTC. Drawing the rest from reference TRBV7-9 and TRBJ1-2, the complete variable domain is DTGVSQNPRHKITKRGQNVTFRCDPISEHNRLYWYRQTLGQGPEFLTYFQNEAQLEKSRLLSDRFSAERPKGSFSTLEIQRTEQGDSAMYLCASSLGGIYGYTFGSGTRLTVV.

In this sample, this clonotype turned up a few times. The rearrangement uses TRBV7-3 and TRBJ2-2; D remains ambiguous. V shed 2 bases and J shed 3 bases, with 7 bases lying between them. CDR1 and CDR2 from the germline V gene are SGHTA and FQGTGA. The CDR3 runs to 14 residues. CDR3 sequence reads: CASSLDGYTGELFF. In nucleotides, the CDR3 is TGTGCCAGCAGCTTAGACGGATACACCGGGGAGCTGTTTTTT.

CDR3 in DNA: TGTGCCAGCGGGGGGACCGGGGAGCTGTTTTTT. Residues: CASGGTGELFF. V gene TRBV6-5 combines with J gene TRBJ2-2, with D possibly matching TRBD2 (6 bases). V was trimmed by 8 bases and J by 5 bases, leaving 6 bases between them. Per the germline V gene, CDR1 is MNHEY and CDR2 is SVGAGI. This CDR3 is 11 amino acids long.

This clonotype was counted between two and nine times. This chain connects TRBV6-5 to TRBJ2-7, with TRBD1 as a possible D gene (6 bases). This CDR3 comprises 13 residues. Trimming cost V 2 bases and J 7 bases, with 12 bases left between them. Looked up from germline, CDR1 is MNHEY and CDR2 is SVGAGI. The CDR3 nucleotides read TGTGCCAGCAGTTACCGGGACACCGCGGAGCAGTACTTC. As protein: CASSYRDTAEQYF.

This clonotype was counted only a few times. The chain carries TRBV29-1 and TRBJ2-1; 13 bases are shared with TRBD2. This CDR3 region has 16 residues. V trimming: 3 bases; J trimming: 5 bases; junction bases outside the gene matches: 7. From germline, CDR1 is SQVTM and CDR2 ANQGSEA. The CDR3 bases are TGCAGCGTTGAGCTGGGACTAGCGGGGCGTCACAATGAGCAGTTCTTC. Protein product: CSVELGLAGRHNEQFF.